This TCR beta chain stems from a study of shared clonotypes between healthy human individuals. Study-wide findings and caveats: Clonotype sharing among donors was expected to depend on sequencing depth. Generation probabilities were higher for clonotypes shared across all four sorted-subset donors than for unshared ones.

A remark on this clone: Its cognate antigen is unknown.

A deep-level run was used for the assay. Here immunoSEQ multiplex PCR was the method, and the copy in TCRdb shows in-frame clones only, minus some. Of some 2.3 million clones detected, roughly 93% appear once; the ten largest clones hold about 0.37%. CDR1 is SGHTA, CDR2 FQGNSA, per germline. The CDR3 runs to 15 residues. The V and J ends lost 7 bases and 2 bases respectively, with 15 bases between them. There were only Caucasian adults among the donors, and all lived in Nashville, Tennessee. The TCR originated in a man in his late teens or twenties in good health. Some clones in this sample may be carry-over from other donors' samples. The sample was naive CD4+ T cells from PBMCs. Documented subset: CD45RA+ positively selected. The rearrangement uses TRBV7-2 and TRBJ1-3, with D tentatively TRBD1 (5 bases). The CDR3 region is CASTLGGGAGNTIYF. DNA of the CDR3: TGTGCCAGCACCCTGGGGGGAGGGGCTGGAAACACCATATATTTT.